This T cell receptor (beta chain) was observed in a study of T cells after yellow fever vaccination. Overall study findings and caveats: A faster peak, day 5 versus 15, was reached by the weaker secondary response. The booster response re-showed most primary clones: roughly 97% CD4, roughly 91% CD8. A minor fraction of clonotypes spanned both CD4 and CD8 compartments.

Template switching by 5'RACE produced TCR cDNA, adding a universal primer site and UMIs. In TCRdb, the 5' RACE reads were re-called with MiXCR into one record per CDR3 protein. The sample lists 500,000 to 650,000 distinct CDR3 sequences; 13% were seen once. With respect to this clonotype: What it binds is unknown.

The length of the CDR3 is 11 residues. Germline CDR1 and CDR2: LNHDA and SQIVND (reference sequence). V was shortened by 3 bases and J by 8 bases, with 7 bases between the two germline ends. V is TRBV19 and J is TRBJ1-1; no reliable D call. The sequenced sample was PBMCs, obtained on the day of the yellow fever booster vaccination. This sequence originates from a man in his thirties or forties who received the YFV17D yellow fever vaccine. The CDR3 sequence: CASSIEIEAFF. The CDR3 DNA sequence: TGTGCCAGTAGTATTGAAATAGAAGCTTTCTTT.